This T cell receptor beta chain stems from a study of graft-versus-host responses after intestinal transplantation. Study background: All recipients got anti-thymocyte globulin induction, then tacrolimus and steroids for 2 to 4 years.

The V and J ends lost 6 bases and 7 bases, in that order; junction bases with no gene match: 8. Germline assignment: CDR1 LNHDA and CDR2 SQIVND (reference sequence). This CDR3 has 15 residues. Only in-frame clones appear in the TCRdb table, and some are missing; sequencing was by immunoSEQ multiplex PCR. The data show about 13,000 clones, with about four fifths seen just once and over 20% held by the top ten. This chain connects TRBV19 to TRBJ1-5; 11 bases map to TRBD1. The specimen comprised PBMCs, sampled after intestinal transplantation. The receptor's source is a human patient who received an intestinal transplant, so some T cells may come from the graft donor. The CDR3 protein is CASRLADRGLQPQHF. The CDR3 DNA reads TGTGCCAGTAGACTTGCGGACAGGGGGCTGCAGCCCCAGCATTTT.